The next 24 T cell receptor beta chains were all read from a single sample in a study of blood T cells in healthy people across ages. The authors ran a second PCR of roughly 7 to 11 cycles using a sample-barcoded 5' primer and a J-beta primer mix. TCRdb re-called the 5' RACE reads with MiXCR, one entry per CDR3 protein. The table records roughly 1,100,000 distinct CDR3 sequences, almost 25% of them present only once. This sample was also put to use in a study of T cells of mothers and their children.

What was sequenced was blood. All receptors derive from a girl aged 2-10 years in good health.

In this sample, this clonotype turned up a few times. The chain joins TRBV12-3 or TRBV12-4 to TRBJ1-5; the D gene is possibly TRBD1 (6 bases). This CDR3 contains 13 residues. V was cut by 5 bases and J by 12 bases, with 17 bases left in between. Here the CDR3 reads CASSPLGGPNQHF. The CDR3 DNA reads as TGTGCCAGCAGTCCTCTCGGGGGGCCCAACCAGCATTTT.

The V and J genes are TRBV4-1 and TRBJ2-7, with D unclear. CDR3 length: 12 amino acids. V was pared by 4 bases and J by 7 bases, with 11 bases between. Per the germline V gene, CDR1 is MGHRA and CDR2 is YSYEKL. CDR3 loop: CASSPQKGEQYF. CDR3 DNA sequence: TGCGCCAGCAGCCCTCAGAAAGGAGAGCAGTACTTC.

J is TRBJ2-5 and V is TRBV28, with 11 nucleotides matching TRBD2. V trimming: 8 bases; J trimming: 2 bases; junction bases outside the gene matches: 4. Germline CDR1 MDHEN, CDR2 SYDVKM. CDR3 length: 14 residues. The CDR3 loop reads CASELAGVQETQYF. DNA of the CDR3: TGTGCCAGCGAACTAGCGGGGGTACAAGAGACCCAGTACTTC.

The chain carries TRBV6-6 and TRBJ2-5; 8 nucleotides align to TRBD1. Germline-derived CDR1 and CDR2 are MNHNY and SVGAGI (reference sequence). The CDR3 has 13 amino acids. J was trimmed by 4 bases and V by 6 bases; bases with no gene match: 4. DNA of the CDR3: TGTGCCAGCAGGCAGGGGGCGGGAGAGACCCAGTACTTC. Its protein is CASRQGAGETQYF.

This clonotype was detected only a few times. J is TRBJ2-1 and V is TRBV7-9, with 10 bases matching TRBD1. V lost 6 bases and J lost 2; bases outside the gene matches: 4. The CDR3 covers 15 residues. Germline values: CDR1 SEHNR, CDR2 FQNEAQ (reference sequence). For the CDR3, the DNA is TGTGCCAGCAGGGCGGGACAGGGGACCTACAATGAGCAGTTCTTC. It is translated as CASRAGQGTYNEQFF.

The J gene is TRBJ1-1, the V gene TRBV24-1; 8 bases fit TRBD1. Germline V gene sequence: CDR1 KGHDR, CDR2 SFDVKD. V shed 5 bases and J 1 base; nucleotides not matched to a gene: 2. This CDR3 region has 14 residues. CDR3: CATSATGANTEAFF. The CDR3 DNA reads TGTGCCACCAGTGCGACAGGGGCGAACACTGAAGCTTTCTTT.

The chain employs TRBV11-2 and TRBJ1-1; no reliable D call. Germline V gene sequence: CDR1 SGHAT, CDR2 FQNNGV. V was clipped by 4 bases and J by 0 bases, with 15 bases between them. This CDR3 has 16 residues. CDR3 in amino acids: CASSSVPGEMNTEAFF. The CDR3 nucleotides read TGTGCCAGCAGCTCAGTTCCAGGCGAGATGAACACTGAAGCTTTCTTT.

The V call is TRBV9, the J call TRBJ2-3; the D gene is possibly TRBD1 (5 bases). The CDR3 totals 13 residues. Germline V gene sequence: CDR1 SGDLS, CDR2 YYNGEE. V was shortened by 6 bases and J by 2 bases, with 10 bases between the two germline ends. The CDR3 region is CASNRPPTDTQYF. In nucleotides, the CDR3 is TGTGCCAGCAACAGGCCTCCCACAGATACGCAGTATTTT.

This clonotype was found a few times. The J gene is TRBJ2-7, the V gene TRBV25-1; 9 bases are shared with TRBD1. The CDR3 sequence is 13 residues long. CDR1 and CDR2 from the germline V gene are MGHDK and SYGVNS. Trimming took 4 bases from V and 4 from J; bases not matched to a gene: 2. The CDR3 reads CASSGDRVYEQYF. CDR3 bases: TGTGCCAGCAGTGGGGACAGGGTGTACGAGCAGTACTTC.

As DNA, the CDR3 is TGCAGTGTCCATTTGGGGGCGAGTGACACTGAAGCTTTCTTT. This sequence encodes CSVHLGASDTEAFF. The chain links TRBV20-1 to TRBJ1-1, with a tentative D call TRBD1 (6 bases). V gave up 7 bases and J gave up 3 bases, with 18 bases separating them. Looked up from germline, CDR1 is DFQATT and CDR2 is SNEGSKA (reference sequence). This CDR3 has 14 amino acids.

This clonotype was counted between two and nine times. The V call is TRBV18, the J call TRBJ2-1; perhaps TRBD2 as D (5 bases). CDR3 length: 16 residues. CDR1 is KGHSH and CDR2 is LQKENI in the germline V gene. Trimming shortened V by 3 bases and J by 0 bases, and 12 bases separated the two germline ends. CDR3: CASSPVALSSYNEQFF. CDR3 coding DNA: TGTGCCAGCTCACCTGTAGCGTTGAGCTCCTACAATGAGCAGTTCTTC.

The chain has TRBV29-1 and TRBJ1-1; 7 nucleotides agree with TRBD1. Germline V gene data show CDR1 as SQVTM and CDR2 as ANQGSEA. The CDR3 is made up of 12 amino acids. The V gene end was trimmed by 3 bases and the J gene end by 9 bases; junction bases not matched to a gene: 7. CDR3 sequence: CSVEADRAQAFF. CDR3 coding DNA: TGCAGCGTTGAGGCCGACAGGGCACAAGCTTTCTTT. The whole variable domain, remainder taken from reference TRBV29-1 and TRBJ1-1, is SAVISQKPSRDICQRGTSLTIQCQVDSQVTMMFWYRQQPGQSLTLIATANQGSEATYESGFVIDKFPISRPNLTFSTLTVSNMSPEDSSIYLCSVEADRAQAFFGQGTRLTVV.

This sequence joins TRBV29-1 and TRBJ2-1; D perhaps matches TRBD2 (6 bases). Germline V CDR1 and CDR2: SQVTM, ANQGSEA. V was shortened by 8 bases and J by 2 bases, with 19 bases between the two germline ends. There are 15 residues in the CDR3. CDR3 residues: CSTRRRDDTYNEQFF. Written as DNA, the CDR3 is TGCAGCACAAGGAGGCGGGACGACACCTACAATGAGCAGTTCTTC.

The chain carries TRBV9 and TRBJ2-3, with D perhaps matching TRBD1 or TRBD2 (5 bases each). The CDR3 contains 14 residues. V was pared by 4 bases and J by 7 bases, with 16 bases between. Germline lookup yields CDR1 SGDLS and CDR2 YYNGEE. In nucleotides, the CDR3 is TGTGCCAGCAGCTTAGGGGACCTGCGACATACGCAGTATTTT. The encoded protein is CASSLGDLRHTQYF.

This chain links TRBV6-6 with TRBJ2-5; 8 bases are shared with TRBD2. Looked up from germline, CDR1 is MNHNY and CDR2 is SVGAGI (reference sequence). With 2 bases clipped from V and 3 bases from J, the junction kept 5 bases outside the gene matches. The CDR3 has 15 amino acids. Here the CDR3 reads CASSYQAAGEETQYF. The CDR3 DNA is TGTGCCAGCAGTTACCAGGCAGCGGGGGAAGAGACCCAGTACTTC.

The chain joins TRBV7-3 to TRBJ2-5; no clear D gene. The CDR3 loop spans 13 amino acids. V shed 1 base and J shed 1 base, with 4 bases lying between them. Germline CDR1 and CDR2: SGHTA and FQGTGA. The CDR3 loop reads CASSLIVQETQYF. CDR3 DNA: TGTGCCAGCAGCTTAATTGTCCAAGAGACCCAGTACTTC.

J is TRBJ2-2 and V is TRBV6-4; possibly TRBD1 or TRBD2 for D (5 bases each). Trimming pared 8 bases from V and 3 bases from J, leaving 13 bases between. CDR1 is MRHNA and CDR2 is SNTAGT in the germline V gene. The CDR3 has 14 amino acids. The CDR3 DNA follows: TGTGCCAGCCGCCTGGGACCGGACACCGGGGAGCTGTTTTTT. Translating gives CASRLGPDTGELFF.

This clonotype has just a few counts. This chain links TRBV13 with TRBJ2-4, with 9 positions matching TRBD2. J was trimmed by 15 bases and V by 6 bases; bases with no gene match: 15. CDR1 is PRHDT and CDR2 is FYEKMQ in the germline V gene (reference sequence). The CDR3 spans 14 residues. CDR3 in amino acids: CASRNLGLAGYLYF. DNA of the CDR3: TGTGCCAGCAGGAACCTCGGCCTAGCGGGGTACTTGTACTTC.

V and J are TRBV3-1 and TRBJ2-5; a possible D gene is TRBD2 (6 bases). This CDR3 has 15 amino acids. The V gene's germline CDR1 is LGHDT and CDR2 YNNKEL (reference sequence). Trimming took 1 base from V and 4 from J, leaving 13 bases between them. In DNA form, the CDR3 reads TGTGCCAGCAGCCAAGGTACGGGAGCTAGAGAGACCCAGTACTTC. Protein sequence: CASSQGTGARETQYF.

This chain joins TRBV12-3 or TRBV12-4 and TRBJ1-5; D perhaps matches TRBD1 (5 bases). V was clipped by 3 bases and J by 15 bases, with 24 bases between them. This CDR3 spans 15 amino acids. CDR3 sequence reads: CASSLSGTQSRYRHF. As DNA, the CDR3 is TGTGCCAGCAGTTTGTCCGGGACCCAGTCTCGATATAGGCATTTT.

This clonotype was seen a few times. V gene TRBV29-1 combines with J gene TRBJ2-5; no clear D. Per the germline V gene, CDR1 is SQVTM and CDR2 is ANQGSEA. The CDR3 runs 13 residues. V shed 7 bases and J shed 1 base, with 13 bases lying between them. The CDR3 DNA follows: TGCAGCGCAGACCTTGGCAGCCAAGAGACCCAGTACTTC. This gives the protein CSADLGSQETQYF.

This clonotype was seen more than once but under ten times. J is TRBJ2-1 and V is TRBV29-1; maybe TRBD2 (5 bases). V dropped 3 bases and J dropped 10 bases, with 10 bases sitting between them. The CDR3 sequence is 11 residues long. Per germline, CDR1 SQVTM and CDR2 ANQGSEA. This CDR3 reads CSVEEELEQFF. The CDR3 coding sequence is TGCAGCGTTGAGGAGGAGTTGGAGCAGTTCTTC.

The chain joins TRBV20-1 to TRBJ1-5; TRBD1 agrees at 7 bases. Germline trimming cut 2 bases from V and 2 bases from J; bases unmatched to any gene: 9. From germline, CDR1 is DFQATT and CDR2 SNEGSKA (reference sequence). There are 16 residues in the CDR3. CDR3 DNA: TGCAGTGCTAGACGGGGACAGAATTTCGGCAATCAGCCCCAGCATTTT. Translating it yields CSARRGQNFGNQPQHF.

The chain combines TRBV29-1 with TRBJ2-5, with 14 bases matching TRBD2. The J call may be in error: the DNA end matches TRBJ2-7 better. Germline assignment: CDR1 SQVTM and CDR2 ANQGSEA. The CDR3 is made up of 16 amino acids. In DNA, the CDR3 is TGCAGCGTCGATGGACTAGCGGGGGGAAGTCCATACGAGCAGTACTTC. It specifies CSVDGLAGGSPYEQYF.